The entry below describes one TCR beta chain. Trimming took off 4 bases at V and 0 bases at J, with 22 bases between the two ends. CDR1 is SGHTA and CDR2 is FQGTGA in the germline V gene. The CDR3 sequence is 19 residues long. Libraries were prepared by immunoSEQ multiplex PCR; TCRdb keeps only in-frame clonotypes and omits some of them. The sample yields about 380,000 clones, approximately 95% seen once. This record comes from a study of shared T cell receptors in the human thymus. The sequencing input was thymocytes. The receptor was isolated from a human donor. V and J are TRBV7-3 and TRBJ2-1; perhaps TRBD2 as D (6 bases). CDR3 sequence reads: CASSSFPVDNGSSYNEQFF. DNA of the CDR3: TGTGCCAGCAGCTCGTTTCCGGTTGATAACGGGAGCTCCTACAATGAGCAGTTCTTC. Full variable domain (remainder filled in from reference TRBV7-3 and TRBJ2-1): GAGVSQTPSNKVTEKGKYVELRCDPISGHTALYWYRQSLGQGPEFLIYFQGTGAADDSGLPNDRFFAVRPEGSVSTLKIQRTERGDSAVYLCASSSFPVDNGSSYNEQFFGPGTRLTVL.